This entry lists 4 T cell receptor beta chains sequenced from one sample in a study of blood T cell repertoires in COVID-19 (dated by TCRdb to 2018 to 2020). The library was made by the immunoSEQ multiplex PCR assay. TCRdb took this table from immuneACCESS and kept in-frame rearrangements with V and J called. Such tables lack part of the clones; where checked against another copy, unresolved V genes explain under half of the gap, and the rest is unexplained. The table for this sample lists roughly 100,000 clones; about four fifths of them were counted only once. Around 4.8% of the sample goes to the ten largest clones. Material for sequencing was peripheral blood. The source of these receptors is a man aged 60-69 years with acute or convalescent COVID-19.

The genes are TRBV5-1 and TRBJ1-1; no definite D call. Germline lookup yields CDR1 SGHRS and CDR2 YFSETQ. The CDR3 spans 14 residues. Between the trimmed V and J ends, which lost 2 bases and 5 bases, there was a span of 13 bases. This CDR3 reads CASSFERAGTEAFF. The CDR3 nucleotides read TGCGCCAGCAGCTTTGAGAGGGCGGGTACTGAAGCTTTCTTT. The complete variable domain, with remaining parts taken from reference TRBV5-1 and TRBJ1-1, reads KAGVTQTPRYLIKTRGQQVTLSCSPISGHRSVSWYQQTPGQGLQFLFEYFSETQRNKGNFPGRFSGRQFSNSRSEMNVSTLELGDSALYLCASSFERAGTEAFFGQGTRLTVV.

The chain combines TRBV5-1 with TRBJ2-1; 12 nucleotides match TRBD2. Losses at the gene ends were 4 bases for V and 6 bases for J; bases not matched to a gene: 5. Germline V gene lookup returns CDR1 SGHRS and CDR2 YFSETQ. CDR3 length equals 15 residues. CDR3 region: CASSLGLAGLNEQFF. CDR3 nucleotides: TGCGCCAGCAGCCTGGGACTAGCGGGCCTCAATGAGCAGTTCTTC.

This chain joins TRBV9 and TRBJ1-1, with D perhaps matching TRBD1 (5 bases). Trimming pared 4 bases from V and 4 bases from J, leaving 17 bases between. Germline V gene lookup returns CDR1 SGDLS and CDR2 YYNGEE. The CDR3 sequence is 15 residues long. CDR3 DNA sequence: TGTGCCAGCAGCCCAAGACAGACCGGGGGCACTGAAGCTTTCTTT. It yields the protein CASSPRQTGGTEAFF.

This chain connects TRBV4-1 to TRBJ1-6, with 8 bases that match TRBD1. The V segment lost 3 bases and the J segment 6 bases; nucleotides outside the gene matches: 10. This CDR3 region has 17 residues. Germline V gene data show CDR1 as MGHRA and CDR2 as YSYEKL. The chain's CDR3 is CASSHPTGVGINSPLHF. CDR3 sequence (DNA): TGCGCCAGCAGCCACCCGACAGGGGTAGGGATTAATTCACCCCTCCACTTT.